The 31 T cell receptor beta chains below were found in one sample sequenced in a study of cytomegalovirus exposure and HLA in healthy donors (dated by TCRdb to the late 2010s). Library method: the immunoSEQ multiplex PCR assay. A mixture of 60 forward primers for TCR Vbeta segments and 13 reverse primers for TCR Jbeta segments was used in the multiplex PCR. Imported from immuneACCESS, the table was reduced by TCRdb to in-frame sequences with V and J called. These copies leave out some clones; in studies compared against another copy, an unresolved V gene accounts for under half, and the cause of the remainder is not known. The sample table lists 90,000 to 110,000 clones, roughly 70% of them with a count of one. The ten largest clones represent roughly 1.2% of the sample. The sequencing sample was made of PBMCs. These receptors came from a man aged 35-49 years in good health and CMV-seronegative.

The chain employs TRBV29-1 and TRBJ1-2, with 10 nucleotides matching TRBD1. CDR3 length: 16 residues. The germline V gene encodes CDR1 SQVTM and CDR2 ANQGSEA. The ends lost 2 bases at V and 3 bases at J; junction bases unmatched: 9. CDR3 nucleotides: TGCAGCGTTGAATGGGGGACAGGGGTAGAAGACTATGGCTACACCTTC. It codes for CSVEWGTGVEDYGYTF.

The chain carries TRBV4-1 and TRBJ2-5; the match to TRBD2 covers 8 bases. J gave up 5 bases and V 2 bases, and 10 bases lay outside the gene matches. Germline V CDR1 and CDR2: MGHRA, YSYEKL. The CDR3 contains 16 residues. CDR3 sequence (DNA): TGCGCCAGCAGCCAATCCCCCGGGGGGGGTAGGGAGACCCAGTACTTC. It specifies CASSQSPGGGRETQYF.

The chain joins TRBV6-5 to TRBJ1-1, with 8 positions matching TRBD1. CDR3 length equals 15 residues. Germline V gene sequence: CDR1 MNHEY, CDR2 SVGAGI. Unmatched junction bases numbered 10, after V lost 3 bases and J lost 7 bases. The CDR3 sequence: CASSYRQGARVEAFF. CDR3 nucleotide sequence: TGTGCCAGCAGTTATAGGCAGGGGGCAAGGGTTGAAGCTTTCTTT.

The gene calls are TRBV28 and TRBJ1-5, with TRBD1 identical over 7 bases. CDR3 length: 17 residues. Germline V CDR1 and CDR2: MDHEN, SYDVKM. The V and J ends lost 4 bases and 6 bases, in that order; junction bases with no gene match: 15. CDR3 coding DNA: TGTGCCAGCAGTTCCAGAGGGAGGACAGGTCTTGGTCAGCCCCAGCATTTT. It yields the protein CASSSRGRTGLGQPQHF.

Here the CDR3 reads CASSASGTGNTEAFF. CDR3 nucleotide sequence: TGTGCCAGCAGCGCCTCCGGGACAGGGAACACTGAAGCTTTCTTT. The genes are TRBV9 and TRBJ1-1; 8 nucleotides match TRBD1. This CDR3 has 15 residues. Per the germline V gene, CDR1 is SGDLS and CDR2 is YYNGEE. Losses at the gene ends were 3 bases for V and 1 base for J; bases not matched to a gene: 5.

This clone was detected only a few times. Its ends do not fully match the called genes, so a read error is possible. The rearrangement joins TRBV2 to TRBJ2-5; no firm D call. Looked up from germline, CDR1 is SNHLY and CDR2 is FYNNEI. The CDR3 covers 16 residues. The CDR3 DNA reads as TGTGCCAGCAGCGAAGATGGGCTGGGCTTCCAAGAGACCCAGTACTTC. This gives the protein CASSEDGLGFQETQYF.

V gene TRBV10-2 combines with J gene TRBJ1-4; TRBD1 matches at 7 bases. Looked up from germline, CDR1 is WSHSY and CDR2 is SAAADI. The CDR3 has 19 amino acids. The V gene end was trimmed by 5 bases and the J gene end by 0 bases; junction bases not matched to a gene: 15. Written as DNA, the CDR3 is TGCGCCAGCAGTCGATTCGGCCAAGGGGGCCTCACAACTAATGAAAAACTGTTTTTT. Its translation: CASSRFGQGGLTTNEKLFF.

This chain joins TRBV6-6 and TRBJ1-6; 9 nucleotides match TRBD1. CDR1 and CDR2 from the germline V gene are MNHNY and SVGAGI (reference sequence). CDR3 length equals 14 residues. Trimming removed 4 bases from V and 10 bases from J; junction bases left unmatched: 5. CDR3 DNA sequence: TGTGCCAGCAGTTCTTTCACAGGGGGCTCACCCCTCCACTTT. This gives the protein CASSSFTGGSPLHF.

The rearrangement uses TRBV7-2 and TRBJ2-7; 12 nucleotides agree with TRBD1. CDR1 is SGHTA and CDR2 is FQGNSA in the germline V gene. J was trimmed by 7 bases and V by 2 bases; bases with no gene match: 9. This CDR3 is built from 16 residues. CDR3 residues: CASSLTRDRGPGEQYF. The CDR3 DNA sequence: TGTGCCAGCAGCTTAACCCGGGACAGGGGGCCGGGGGAGCAGTACTTC.

The gene calls are TRBV27 and TRBJ2-7; tentative D call: TRBD1 (7 bases). Germline V gene sequence: CDR1 MNHEY, CDR2 SMNVEV (reference sequence). The CDR3 sequence is 13 residues long. The V end lost 11 bases, the J end lost 5 bases, and 19 bases lay between the germline ends. DNA of the CDR3: TGTGCCTCCCAACGACAGGGCGGGAACGAGCAGTACTTC. Translating it yields CASQRQGGNEQYF.

V and J are TRBV14 and TRBJ2-5, with 9 bases lining up with TRBD2. Germline trimming cut 4 bases from V and 1 base from J; bases unmatched to any gene: 4. CDR1 is SGHDN and CDR2 is FVKESK in the germline V gene. The CDR3 covers 15 residues. The DNA of the CDR3 is TGTGCCAGCAGCCTAGGGACTAGCCTCCAAGAGACCCAGTACTTC. Protein sequence: CASSLGTSLQETQYF. Complete variable domain (other parts from reference TRBV14 and TRBJ2-5): EAGVTQFPSHSVIEKGQTVTLRCDPISGHDNLYWYRRVMGKEIKFLLHFVKESKQDESGMPNNRFLAERTGGTYSTLKVQPAELEDSGVYFCASSLGTSLQETQYFGPGTRLLVL.

In this sample, this clone turned up a few times. The chain joins TRBV9 to TRBJ2-3; no clear D. The germline gives CDR1 SGDLS, CDR2 YYNGEE. The CDR3 runs 16 residues. Trimming took 4 bases from V and 0 from J, leaving 15 bases between them. The CDR3 here is CASSKERLPSTDTQYF. The DNA of the CDR3 is TGTGCCAGCAGCAAAGAACGACTGCCTAGCACAGATACGCAGTATTTT.

V and J are TRBV28 and TRBJ2-7; D is undetermined. With 4 bases removed from V and 4 bases from J, the gap between germline ends came to 11 bases. This CDR3 is 13 amino acids long. CDR1 MDHEN and CDR2 SYDVKM come from the germline V gene. The CDR3 protein is CASSSLTWYEQYF. CDR3 nucleotide sequence: TGTGCCAGCAGTTCACTTACGTGGTACGAGCAGTACTTC.

This chain joins TRBV5-6 and TRBJ2-2; 11 bases line up with TRBD2. Germline V gives CDR1 SGHDT, CDR2 YYEEEE. V trimming: 4 bases; J trimming: 0 bases; junction bases outside the gene matches: 5. The CDR3 totals 17 residues. The CDR3 is CASSPGTSGPNTGELFF. Here the CDR3 DNA reads TGTGCCAGCAGCCCTGGGACTAGCGGACCGAACACCGGGGAGCTGTTTTTT.

The chain couples TRBV5-5 to TRBJ1-1, with 8 positions matching TRBD1. Germline loops: CDR1 SGHKS, CDR2 YYEKEE (reference sequence). After removal of 1 base from V and 0 bases from J, the junction contained 11 bases not matched to a gene. There are 18 residues in the CDR3. CDR3: CASSLWGGGTGVNTEAFF. In nucleotides, the CDR3 is TGTGCCAGCAGCTTGTGGGGGGGCGGGACAGGAGTGAACACTGAAGCTTTCTTT.

This clone was seen more than once but under ten times. The chain is built from TRBV9 and TRBJ1-4; the D gene is possibly TRBD1 (5 bases). CDR3 length: 15 residues. Germline lookup yields CDR1 SGDLS and CDR2 YYNGEE. The V gene lost 3 bases and the J gene lost 7 bases, with 16 bases spanning the gap. CDR3 DNA sequence: TGTGCCAGCAGCGCCCAGGGTGGGGCGCCTGAAAAACTGTTTTTT. This encodes CASSAQGGAPEKLFF. The full variable domain, its missing parts supplied by reference TRBV9 and TRBJ1-4, is DSGVTQTPKHLITATGQRVTLRCSPRSGDLSVYWYQQSLDQGLQFLIQYYNGEERAKGNILERFSAQQFPDLHSELNLSSLELGDSALYFCASSAQGGAPEKLFFGSGTQLSVL.

The J gene is TRBJ2-2, the V gene TRBV7-9, with D possibly being TRBD1 (5 bases). Trimming stripped 4 bases from V and 4 bases from J, with 10 bases between. The germline CDR1 and CDR2 sequences are SEHNR and FQNEAQ (reference sequence). The CDR3 spans 14 residues. The chain's CDR3 is CASSSDRVTGELFF. DNA for the CDR3: TGTGCCAGCAGCTCTGACAGAGTCACCGGGGAGCTGTTTTTT.

There are a few counts of this clone. V and J are TRBV6-6 and TRBJ1-3; 9 nucleotides line up with TRBD1. Trimming at V came to 4 bases and at J to 3 bases, leaving 4 bases not matched to a gene. Germline CDR1 MNHNY, CDR2 SVGAGI (reference sequence). This CDR3 comprises 15 residues. CDR3 in DNA: TGTGCCAGCAGTTTACAGGGGGCAAGTGGAAACACCATATATTTT. This encodes CASSLQGASGNTIYF.

In this sample, this clone turned up a few times. The V and J genes are TRBV2 and TRBJ2-5; 10 bases are a match to TRBD1. The CDR3 covers 14 residues. Germline CDR1 is SNHLY and CDR2 is FYNNEI. After removal of 4 bases from V and 11 bases from J, the junction contained 10 bases not matched to a gene. The CDR3 loop is CASSAPPGQGSQYF. CDR3 DNA: TGTGCCAGCAGTGCCCCACCGGGACAGGGGTCTCAGTACTTC.

V and J are TRBV5-4 and TRBJ1-5; the D is unclear. Trimming removed 3 bases at V and 4 bases at J, with 5 bases between. From germline, CDR1 is SGHNT and CDR2 YYREEE (reference sequence). The CDR3 has 12 amino acids. In DNA form, the CDR3 reads TGTGCCAGCAGCTGGGAGAATCAGCCCCAGCATTTT. Its translation is CASSWENQPQHF.

The rearrangement uses TRBV11-2 and TRBJ2-5; 9 nucleotides agree with TRBD2. Trimming cost V 5 bases and J 5 bases; bases outside gene matches: 12. CDR1 and CDR2 (germline): SGHAT, FQNNGV. This CDR3 has 16 amino acids. CDR3 residues: CASSDGWRGGRETQYF. Written as DNA, the CDR3 is TGTGCCAGCAGCGACGGCTGGCGGGGGGGCCGGGAGACCCAGTACTTC.

The chain uses TRBV28 and TRBJ2-3, with TRBD2 matching 8 bases. Unmatched junction bases numbered 22, after V lost 5 bases and J lost 0 bases. CDR1 is MDHEN, CDR2 SYDVKM, per germline. This CDR3 region has 21 residues. The CDR3 DNA sequence: TGTGCCAGCAGTCTAGACCCCACCCTGCGGGGGGAGCTAACTAGCACAGATACGCAGTATTTT. Translated: CASSLDPTLRGELTSTDTQYF.

The CDR3 bases are TGTGCCAGCAGGACAGGGGTCGGGAACACCGGGGAGCTGTTTTTT. Translation gives CASRTGVGNTGELFF. The rearrangement links TRBV6-5 to TRBJ2-2, with 8 nucleotides matching TRBD1. This CDR3 is 15 amino acids long. The V and J ends lost 6 bases and 1 base, in that order; junction bases with no gene match: 4. Germline V CDR1 and CDR2: MNHEY, SVGAGI.

CDR3 in amino acids: CASSPPRTSDYEQYF. The CDR3 DNA sequence: TGTGCCAGCAGCCCGCCCCGGACTAGCGACTACGAGCAGTACTTC. J is TRBJ2-7 and V is TRBV7-9; 9 bases are shared with TRBD2. Germline V gene sequence: CDR1 SEHNR, CDR2 FQNEAQ (reference sequence). The ends lost 5 bases at V and 3 bases at J; junction bases unmatched: 8. The CDR3 covers 15 residues.

The chain combines TRBV6-5 with TRBJ1-5; 7 positions match TRBD1. Germline V gene sequence: CDR1 MNHEY, CDR2 SVGAGI. There are 14 residues in the CDR3. The V segment lost 0 bases and the J segment 5 bases; nucleotides outside the gene matches: 1. CDR3 sequence: CASSYSTGYQPQHF. CDR3 in DNA: TGTGCCAGCAGTTACTCGACAGGGTATCAGCCCCAGCATTTT.

This chain connects TRBV5-6 to TRBJ1-2; 7 bases are shared with TRBD1. Germline CDR1 and CDR2: SGHDT and YYEEEE. Losses at the gene ends were 0 bases for V and 5 bases for J; bases not matched to a gene: 4. The CDR3 is 14 amino acids. The CDR3 loop reads CASSLDRGEYGYTF. The CDR3 coding sequence is TGTGCCAGCAGCTTGGACAGGGGAGAATATGGCTACACCTTC.

The rearrangement uses TRBV15 and TRBJ2-7; 10 bases agree with TRBD2. CDR1 and CDR2 (germline): LNHNV, YYDKDF (reference sequence). This CDR3 has 16 residues. With 1 base clipped from V and 2 bases from J, the junction kept 5 bases outside the gene matches. CDR3 nucleotide sequence: TGTGCCACCAGCAGAGGGCTAGCGGGGGCAACCTACGAGCAGTACTTC. Translating it yields CATSRGLAGATYEQYF.

The V gene is TRBV19, the J gene TRBJ1-1; D is uncertain. The CDR3 covers 15 residues. Trimming shortened V by 5 bases and J by 5 bases, and 18 bases separated the two germline ends. The germline V gene encodes CDR1 LNHDA and CDR2 SQIVND (reference sequence). CDR3 residues: CASSVAWTGGTEAFF. The CDR3 coding sequence is TGTGCCAGTAGTGTGGCCTGGACGGGAGGTACTGAAGCTTTCTTT.

The chain combines TRBV6-5 with TRBJ2-3, with TRBD2 matching 8 bases. The CDR3 covers 15 residues. From germline, CDR1 is MNHEY and CDR2 SVGAGI. V was pared by 7 bases and J by 4 bases, with 10 bases of the junction left unmatched. CDR3 nucleotide sequence: TGTGCCAGCACCCTAAGCGGGGGTAGAGCAGATACGCAGTATTTT. Its translation is CASTLSGGRADTQYF.

This clone was recorded once. J is TRBJ1-5 and V is TRBV15; 7 bases align to TRBD1. V was pared by 3 bases and J by 6 bases, with 14 bases of the junction left unmatched. The CDR3 is 17 amino acids. From germline, CDR1 is LNHNV and CDR2 YYDKDF (reference sequence). The CDR3 DNA reads TGTGCCACCAGCAGGCCCCGGGACAGCGCTAAGGGTCAGCCCCAGCATTTT. This gives the protein CATSRPRDSAKGQPQHF.

V and J are TRBV5-1 and TRBJ2-7, with 12 nucleotides matching TRBD1. V gave up 4 bases and J gave up 5 bases; unmatched junction bases: 7. CDR1 SGHRS and CDR2 YFSETQ come from the germline V gene. The CDR3 length is 15 residues. The CDR3 sequence: CASSGTGTGGHEQYF. The CDR3 nucleotides read TGCGCCAGCAGCGGGACCGGGACAGGGGGCCACGAGCAGTACTTC.